A selection of T cell receptor beta chains follows, all from one sample in a study of T cells in Graves' hyperthyroidism and ophthalmopathy. TCRdb independently ran MiXCR on the multiplex PCR reads; one entry per CDR3 protein. The repertoire has approximately 400,000 distinct CDR3 sequences, approximately 15% of them found once; the top ten carry around 7%. Sequencing input: blood. These receptors all stem from a woman aged 18 to 35 with Graves' hyperthyroidism. CDR3s include the opening cysteine and the closing phenylalanine or tryptophan. The D gene is left open where the match is weak. Clone size is shown for a subset of rows, as once, few, many or a class of expanded clone.

V	J	size	D	CDR3	DNA
TRBV20-1	TRBJ2-7	many	TRBD1	CSAIGPDRVNEQYF	TGCAGTGCTATTGGCCCGGACAGGGTAAATGAGCAGTACTTC
TRBV14	TRBJ2-7	many	TRBD1	CASSSGRDRGRRSYEQYF	TGTGCCAGCAGCTCAGGTCGCGACAGGGGCCGCCGCAGTTACGAGCAGTACTTC
TRBV9	TRBJ1-1	many	NA	CASSVAVYTEAFF	TGTGCCAGCAGCGTAGCGGTCTACACTGAAGCTTTCTTT
TRBV29-1	TRBJ2-3	many	TRBD2	CSVDLAGVTFADTQYF	TGCAGCGTTGATTTAGCGGGAGTAACATTTGCAGATACGCAGTATTTT
TRBV3-1	TRBJ2-7	NA	NA	CASSQGEGLWVYEQYF	TGTGCCAGCAGCCAAGGAGAGGGACTCTGGGTCTACGAGCAGTACTTC
TRBV5-8	TRBJ2-5	many	TRBD2	CASSSSGRRETQYF	TGTGCCAGCAGCTCTAGCGGGAGGAGGGAGACCCAGTACTTC
TRBV30	TRBJ2-1	many	NA	CAWSVSEYNEQFF	TGTGCCTGGAGTGTATCGGAGTACAATGAGCAGTTCTTC
TRBV6-1	TRBJ2-4	NA	NA	CASSRDTVHIQYF	TGTGCCAGCTCACGGGACACCGTCCACATTCAGTACTTC
TRBV20-1	TRBJ2-5	many	NA	CSALPQETQYF	TGCAGTGCTCTCCCCCAAGAGACCCAGTACTTC
TRBV9	TRBJ1-4	few	TRBD1	CASSGDSLATNEKLFF	TGTGCCAGCAGCGGGGACAGTCTAGCAACTAATGAAAAACTGTTTTTT
TRBV20-1	TRBJ2-4	many	TRBD1	CSARGTGGFDIQYF	TGCAGTGCTAGAGGGACAGGGGGATTTGACATTCAGTACTTC
TRBV5-1	TRBJ1-4	many	NA	CASSLARKGNEKLFF	TGCGCCAGCAGCTTGGCCCGAAAAGGGAATGAAAAACTGTTTTTT
TRBV7-3	TRBJ2-7	few	NA	CASSPGRNYEQYF	TGTGCCAGCAGCCCAGGACGGAACTACGAGCAGTACTTC
TRBV12-3/TRBV12-4	TRBJ1-1	NA	NA	CASITNTEAFF	TGTGCCAGCATTACGAACACTGAAGCTTTCTTT
TRBV2	TRBJ2-2	many	TRBD2	CASSDRAGGTGELFF	TGTGCCAGCAGTGATAGGGCGGGAGGGACCGGGGAGCTGTTTTTT
TRBV18	TRBJ2-7	many	TRBD1	CASSPFLGRGRDEQYF	TGTGCCAGCTCACCATTTTTGGGCAGGGGGCGCGACGAGCAGTACTTC
TRBV7-9	TRBJ1-4	few	NA	CASSLEWEKLFF	TGTGCCAGCAGTCTCGAATGGGAAAAACTGTTTTTT
TRBV7-2	TRBJ2-7	many	NA	CASSLGPIYEQYF	TGTGCCAGCAGCTTGGGGCCCATCTACGAGCAGTACTTC
TRBV20-1	TRBJ1-4	many	NA	CSAREWGGATNEKLFF	TGCAGTGCTAGAGAATGGGGGGGAGCAACTAATGAAAAACTGTTTTTT
TRBV6-1	TRBJ2-3	many	TRBD2	CASSYSGGARGDTQYF	TGTGCCAGCAGTTATAGCGGGGGGGCTCGAGGAGATACGCAGTATTTT
TRBV2	TRBJ1-6	many	NA	CASSVRRANSPLHF	TGTGCCAGCAGTGTAAGACGGGCTAATTCACCCCTCCACTTT
TRBV27	TRBJ1-5	many	NA	CASSLTYSNQPQHF	TGTGCCAGCAGCTTAACTTATAGCAATCAGCCCCAGCATTTT
TRBV18	TRBJ2-3	few	TRBD2	CASSPLNSGGSDTQYF	TGTGCCAGCTCACCACTGAATAGCGGGGGGTCAGATACGCAGTATTTT
TRBV7-8	TRBJ2-7	few	TRBD2	CASSPRTSGSMYEQYF	TGTGCCAGCAGCCCCAGGACTAGCGGGAGTATGTACGAGCAGTACTTC
TRBV3-1	TRBJ2-1	many	TRBD2	CASSQGGLALNEQFF	TGTGCCAGCAGCCAAGGGGGACTAGCGCTCAATGAGCAGTTCTTC
TRBV2	TRBJ2-7	many	TRBD1	CASSVNRGPYEQYF	TGTGCCAGCAGTGTTAACAGGGGTCCCTACGAGCAGTACTTC
TRBV9	TRBJ2-7	many	NA	CASSPHLTTYEQYF	TGTGCCAGCAGCCCCCACCTAACAACCTACGAGCAGTACTTC
TRBV13	TRBJ1-5	NA	NA	CASSLGDPRTQHF	TGTGCCAGCAGCTTAGGGGACCCCCGGACCCAGCATTTT
TRBV7-9	TRBJ1-5	many	NA	CASSLGRGYEPQHF	TGTGCCAGCAGCTTAGGAAGGGGGTATGAGCCCCAGCATTTT
TRBV18	TRBJ1-5	many	TRBD1	CASSPPGQGATQHF	TGTGCCAGCTCACCACCGGGACAGGGGGCAACTCAGCATTTT
TRBV20-1	TRBJ2-1	many	TRBD1	CSARGGQGSNEQFF	TGCAGTGCTAGAGGGGGACAGGGTTCCAATGAGCAGTTCTTC
TRBV3-1	TRBJ1-6	many	NA	CASNQDRNSPLHF	TGTGCCAGCAACCAAGACCGGAATTCACCCCTCCACTTT
TRBV20-1	TRBJ2-2	NA	TRBD2	CSAVTGTTNTGELFF	TGCAGTGCTGTAACCGGGACTACGAACACCGGGGAGCTGTTTTTT
TRBV6-1	TRBJ2-7	few	TRBD1	CASLDRGLGEQYF	TGTGCCAGCCTCGACAGGGGGCTGGGAGAGCAGTACTTC
TRBV7-9	TRBJ1-3	many	TRBD1	CASSLDRVSGNTIYF	TGTGCCAGCAGTTTGGACAGGGTATCTGGAAACACCATATATTTT
TRBV4-1	TRBJ2-3	many	NA	CASSQERGLRIDTQYF	TGCGCCAGCAGCCAAGAAAGGGGACTCCGGATAGATACGCAGTATTTT
TRBV5-6	TRBJ2-5	many	NA	CASSSAGAGETQYF	TGTGCCAGCAGTTCCGCGGGTGCAGGAGAGACCCAGTACTTC
TRBV20-1	TRBJ1-6	NA	TRBD1	CSARGDSAPLHF	TGCAGTGCTAGGGGGGACAGTGCACCCCTCCACTTT
TRBV6-6	TRBJ2-2	many	NA	CASSYYRDAGELFF	TGTGCCAGCAGTTACTACAGGGACGCCGGGGAGCTGTTTTTT
TRBV9	TRBJ2-7	many	TRBD1	CASSVAGTGRSYEQYF	TGTGCCAGCAGCGTAGCCGGGACAGGGCGCTCCTACGAGCAGTACTTC
TRBV7-8	TRBJ1-2	many	TRBD1	CASSSYGQGTYYGYTF	TGTGCCAGCAGCTCCTACGGACAGGGGACTTACTATGGCTACACCTTC
TRBV12-3/TRBV12-4	TRBJ1-3	many	TRBD1	CASSRTGGVSGNTIYF	TGTGCCAGCAGTCGGACAGGGGGCGTCTCTGGAAACACCATATATTTT
TRBV3-1	TRBJ1-2	many	NA	CASSQVSRVWDGYTF	TGTGCCAGCAGCCAAGTATCCAGGGTGTGGGATGGCTACACCTTC
TRBV11-2	TRBJ2-5	many	NA	CASSFLGSAETQYF	TGTGCCAGCAGCTTCTTAGGTTCGGCAGAGACCCAGTACTTC
TRBV20-1	TRBJ1-6	many	TRBD1	CSAHQGQEGSPLHF	TGCAGTGCGCACCAGGGACAGGAGGGGTCACCCCTCCACTTT
TRBV6-1	TRBJ1-2	many	NA	CASSPGQPSNYGYTF	TGTGCCAGCAGCCCAGGACAGCCTTCTAACTATGGCTACACCTTC
TRBV30	TRBJ2-1	many	NA	CATSGGPSSYNEQFF	TGTGCCACATCGGGCGGCCCTAGCTCCTACAATGAGCAGTTCTTC
TRBV6-1	TRBJ1-5	many	NA	CASSYGPTSNQPQHF	TGTGCCAGCAGTTACGGGCCCACTAGCAATCAGCCCCAGCATTTT
TRBV28	TRBJ2-3	many	NA	CASSFRGGHTDTQYF	TGTGCCAGCAGTTTTAGGGGGGGACACACAGATACGCAGTATTTT
TRBV11-2	TRBJ2-2	NA	TRBD1	CASSLDRTGENTGELFF	TGTGCCAGCAGCTTAGATCGGACAGGGGAAAACACCGGGGAGCTGTTTTTT
TRBV5-1	TRBJ2-3	many	NA	CASSGGRDTDTQYF	TGCGCCAGCAGCGGGGGGAGGGACACGGATACGCAGTATTTT
TRBV5-5	TRBJ2-1	many	TRBD2	CASSFRLAGPSEQFF	TGTGCCAGCAGCTTTAGACTAGCGGGGCCCAGTGAGCAGTTCTTC
TRBV28	TRBJ2-3	many	NA	CASSSRRGARDTQYF	TGTGCCAGCAGTTCTCGCCGGGGGGCTAGAGATACGCAGTATTTT
TRBV10-3	TRBJ1-1	many	NA	CAISAGVGTEAFF	TGTGCCATCAGTGCCGGGGTGGGCACTGAAGCTTTCTTT
TRBV11-1	TRBJ2-7	NA	NA	CASSLSGSRREQYF	TGTGCCAGCAGCCTCAGCGGATCGCGAAGGGAGCAGTACTTC